The 5 T cell receptor beta chains below were found in one sample sequenced in a study of control samples from healthy donors and cancer patients. Some clones are missing from TCRdb's copy, which holds only in-frame ones; the method was immunoSEQ multiplex PCR. The repertoire holds under 80,000 clones, with approximately 94% as singletons. Sequencing was performed on PBMCs. These receptors were taken from a woman aged 40 to 49 with lung cancer.

This clone was found a few times. The chain has TRBV6-1 and TRBJ2-1; D is unresolved. This CDR3 is built from 12 residues. The V and J ends lost 0 bases and 10 bases respectively, with 7 bases between them. The germline CDR1 and CDR2 sequences are MNHNS and SASEGT. The DNA for the CDR3 is TGTGCCAGCAGTGAAGCCGTAACCGAGCAGTTCTTC. Protein sequence: CASSEAVTEQFF.

The chain recombines TRBV12-3 or TRBV12-4 with TRBJ1-1; tentative D call: TRBD1 (6 bases). The CDR3 is 13 residues long. The ends were cut back, 8 bases at V and 1 base at J, with 11 bases in the middle. This CDR3 is CASRGDKNTEAFF. The CDR3 nucleotides are TGTGCCAGCCGAGGGGACAAGAACACTGAAGCTTTCTTT.

The chain uses TRBV7-2 and TRBJ2-1, with 8 bases fitting TRBD2. The CDR3 covers 15 residues. Germline V gives CDR1 SGHTA, CDR2 FQGNSA. V lost 2 bases to trimming and J lost 6 bases; unmatched junction nucleotides: 6. Here the CDR3 DNA reads TGTGCCAGCAGCTTACGCGGACTAGCATCCAATGAGCAGTTCTTC. Protein: CASSLRGLASNEQFF.

CDR3 DNA sequence: TGTGCCAGCACTTCTGGCGGGACAGGGCATGAAAAACTGTTTTTT. It translates to CASTSGGTGHEKLFF. V is TRBV6-5 and J is TRBJ1-4; 9 bases fit TRBD1. Per germline, CDR1 MNHEY and CDR2 SVGAGI. V was clipped by 7 bases and J by 6 bases; unmatched bases: 9. CDR3 length: 15 residues.

The chain joins TRBV9 to TRBJ2-3; perhaps D is TRBD1 or TRBD2 (5 bases each). This CDR3 has 19 residues. The germline gives CDR1 SGDLS, CDR2 YYNGEE. V lost 0 bases and J lost 2, with 22 bases in between. The CDR3 bases are TGTGCCAGCAGCGTAGATCCGTCGATGAGGGGTGGCTACACAGATACGCAGTATTTT. Its translation is CASSVDPSMRGGYTDTQYF.